These T cell receptor beta chains were read from a single sample in a study of T cells in Graves' hyperthyroidism and ophthalmopathy. TCRdb re-called the multiplex PCR reads with MiXCR, one entry per CDR3 protein. The sample consists of more than 450,000 distinct CDR3 sequences, 14% of them appearing once. Sequenced material: blood. These receptors all come from a woman in her thirties or forties with Graves' hyperthyroidism. CDR3s include the opening cysteine and the closing phenylalanine or tryptophan. The D gene is left open where the match is weak. Only part of the rows carry a size: once, few, many, or a class if the clone is expanded.

j_call: TRBJ2-5
clone_size: -
d_call: TRBD2
v_call: TRBV7-9
cdr3_aa: CASSLGTSGIETQYF
cdr3_nt: TGTGCCAGCAGCTTGGGGACTAGCGGGATTGAGACCCAGTACTTC

j_call: TRBJ1-1
clone_size: many
d_call: -
v_call: TRBV7-2
cdr3_aa: CASSQQIMNTEAFF
cdr3_nt: TGTGCCAGCAGCCAGCAGATAATGAACACTGAAGCTTTCTTT

j_call: TRBJ2-3
clone_size: many
d_call: TRBD2
v_call: TRBV20-1
cdr3_aa: CSVGRAGDTQYF
cdr3_nt: TGCAGTGTCGGGAGGGCGGGGGATACGCAGTATTTT

j_call: TRBJ2-1
clone_size: few
d_call: -
v_call: TRBV12-3/TRBV12-4
cdr3_aa: CASRRTAYNEQFF
cdr3_nt: TGTGCCAGCAGGCGGACAGCGTACAATGAGCAGTTCTTC

j_call: TRBJ2-7
clone_size: few
d_call: -
v_call: TRBV19
cdr3_aa: CASSPDGGHEQYF
cdr3_nt: TGTGCCAGTAGTCCCGATGGGGGCCACGAGCAGTACTTC

j_call: TRBJ2-5
clone_size: many
d_call: -
v_call: TRBV5-1
cdr3_aa: CASSLSPAGNEETQYF
cdr3_nt: TGCGCCAGCAGCTTGAGCCCGGCGGGGAACGAGGAGACCCAGTACTTC

j_call: TRBJ2-1
clone_size: once
d_call: TRBD1
v_call: TRBV6-1
cdr3_aa: CASSKGQGAYNEQFF
cdr3_nt: TGTGCCAGCAGCAAGGGACAGGGGGCCTACAATGAGCAGTTCTTC

j_call: TRBJ2-5
clone_size: many
d_call: TRBD1
v_call: TRBV6-1
cdr3_aa: CASTTDRVEETQYF
cdr3_nt: TGTGCCAGCACCACAGACAGGGTGGAAGAGACCCAGTACTTC

j_call: TRBJ2-7
clone_size: many
d_call: TRBD2
v_call: TRBV20-1
cdr3_aa: CSAKLLAGVPYEQYF
cdr3_nt: TGCAGTGCTAAATTACTAGCGGGAGTTCCGTACGAGCAGTACTTC

j_call: TRBJ1-6
clone_size: many
d_call: -
v_call: TRBV28
cdr3_aa: CASSLWRGRDNSPLHF
cdr3_nt: TGTGCCAGCAGTTTATGGAGGGGTCGGGATAATTCACCCCTCCACTTT

j_call: TRBJ2-1
clone_size: -
d_call: TRBD2
v_call: TRBV7-3
cdr3_aa: CASSLTTTSGTYNEQFF
cdr3_nt: TGTGCCAGCAGCCTCACAACGACTAGCGGGACCTACAATGAGCAGTTCTTC

j_call: TRBJ2-7
clone_size: many
d_call: TRBD1
v_call: TRBV5-1
cdr3_aa: CASSSPDRDHEQYF
cdr3_nt: TGCGCCAGCAGCTCCCCGGACAGGGACCACGAGCAGTACTTC

j_call: TRBJ2-3
clone_size: -
d_call: TRBD2
v_call: TRBV9
cdr3_aa: CASSVLRTSGGDTQYF
cdr3_nt: TGTGCCAGCAGCGTGCTGAGGACTAGCGGGGGAGATACGCAGTATTTT

j_call: TRBJ2-1
clone_size: -
d_call: -
v_call: TRBV19
cdr3_aa: CASSVTSQEQFF
cdr3_nt: TGTGCCAGTAGTGTAACTTCACAGGAGCAGTTCTTC

j_call: TRBJ1-5
clone_size: many
d_call: -
v_call: TRBV6-1
cdr3_aa: CASSSPSHYSNQPQHF
cdr3_nt: TGTGCCAGCAGCAGTCCCTCGCATTATAGCAATCAGCCCCAGCATTTT

j_call: TRBJ2-7
clone_size: many
d_call: TRBD2
v_call: TRBV3-1
cdr3_aa: CASSQDRGSLIYEQYF
cdr3_nt: TGTGCCAGCAGCCAAGATCGCGGGAGTTTAATCTACGAGCAGTACTTC

j_call: TRBJ2-3
clone_size: many
d_call: TRBD1
v_call: TRBV7-2
cdr3_aa: CASSSQGITDTQYF
cdr3_nt: TGTGCCAGCAGCTCACAGGGGATCACAGATACGCAGTATTTT

j_call: TRBJ2-7
clone_size: many
d_call: TRBD2
v_call: TRBV2
cdr3_aa: CASSAWAGTTYEQYF
cdr3_nt: TGTGCCAGCAGTGCATGGGCAGGGACTACCTACGAGCAGTACTTC

j_call: TRBJ2-7
clone_size: -
d_call: TRBD2
v_call: TRBV13
cdr3_aa: CASSRTGLAGVIEQYF
cdr3_nt: TGTGCCAGCAGCCGAACTGGACTAGCGGGAGTCATCGAGCAGTACTTC

j_call: TRBJ2-3
clone_size: many
d_call: -
v_call: TRBV12-3/TRBV12-4
cdr3_aa: CASSFAAAVADTQYF
cdr3_nt: TGTGCCAGCAGTTTCGCAGCGGCGGTCGCAGATACGCAGTATTTT

j_call: TRBJ2-1
clone_size: -
d_call: TRBD2
v_call: TRBV20-1
cdr3_aa: CSASLDHVAGGNEQFF
cdr3_nt: TGCAGTGCTAGCTTAGATCACGTAGCGGGAGGTAATGAGCAGTTCTTC

j_call: TRBJ2-2
clone_size: few
d_call: TRBD1
v_call: TRBV18
cdr3_aa: CASSPSGTVNTGELFF
cdr3_nt: TGTGCCAGCTCACCATCCGGGACAGTAAACACCGGGGAGCTGTTTTTT

j_call: TRBJ2-5
clone_size: many
d_call: -
v_call: TRBV28
cdr3_aa: CASSLTPGGPQETQYF
cdr3_nt: TGTGCCAGCAGTCTCACTCCAGGGGGGCCCCAAGAGACCCAGTACTTC

j_call: TRBJ2-3
clone_size: few
d_call: -
v_call: TRBV29-1
cdr3_aa: CSMIAATDTQYF
cdr3_nt: TGCAGCATGATAGCGGCCACAGATACGCAGTATTTT

j_call: TRBJ2-1
clone_size: -
d_call: -
v_call: TRBV12-3/TRBV12-4
cdr3_aa: CASSSLAEGNEQFF
cdr3_nt: TGTGCCAGCAGTTCCTTGGCCGAGGGCAATGAGCAGTTCTTC

j_call: TRBJ2-7
clone_size: many
d_call: -
v_call: TRBV27
cdr3_aa: CASSEAGSEQYF
cdr3_nt: TGTGCCAGCAGCGAAGCCGGGTCCGAGCAGTACTTC

j_call: TRBJ2-1
clone_size: many
d_call: TRBD2
v_call: TRBV7-9
cdr3_aa: CASSPRAGGLAGALWNEQFF
cdr3_nt: TGTGCCAGCAGCCCCCGGGCGGGGGGACTAGCGGGAGCACTGTGGAATGAGCAGTTCTTC

j_call: TRBJ2-7
clone_size: many
d_call: -
v_call: TRBV29-1
cdr3_aa: CSVEGQSYEQYF
cdr3_nt: TGCAGCGTTGAAGGACAGTCCTACGAGCAGTACTTC

j_call: TRBJ1-5
clone_size: many
d_call: -
v_call: TRBV28
cdr3_aa: CASSWLALEAPQHF
cdr3_nt: TGTGCCAGCAGTTGGTTAGCCCTGGAAGCGCCCCAGCATTTT

j_call: TRBJ2-1
clone_size: many
d_call: TRBD2
v_call: TRBV6-1
cdr3_aa: CASSEPLGSGRKNEQFF
cdr3_nt: TGTGCCAGCAGTGAACCTTTGGGTAGCGGGAGGAAAAATGAGCAGTTCTTC

j_call: TRBJ2-2
clone_size: -
d_call: -
v_call: TRBV12-5
cdr3_aa: CASGLVVWSGNTGELFF
cdr3_nt: TGTGCTAGTGGTTTGGTCGTGTGGTCGGGGAATACCGGGGAGCTGTTTTTT

j_call: TRBJ2-1
clone_size: many
d_call: TRBD1
v_call: TRBV15
cdr3_aa: CATSTGQGTYNEQFF
cdr3_nt: TGTGCCACCAGCACGGGACAGGGGACTTACAATGAGCAGTTCTTC

j_call: TRBJ2-3
clone_size: many
d_call: -
v_call: TRBV28
cdr3_aa: CASSFGSSGVDTQYF
cdr3_nt: TGTGCCAGCAGTTTCGGGAGCTCGGGGGTGGATACGCAGTATTTT

j_call: TRBJ2-7
clone_size: few
d_call: -
v_call: TRBV12-3/TRBV12-4
cdr3_aa: CASRFGGQNYEQYF
cdr3_nt: TGTGCCAGCAGGTTCGGGGGACAAAATTACGAGCAGTACTTC

j_call: TRBJ2-3
clone_size: many
d_call: -
v_call: TRBV5-6
cdr3_aa: CASSLATGSKDTQYF
cdr3_nt: TGTGCCAGCAGCTTGGCCACGGGCTCCAAAGATACGCAGTATTTT

j_call: TRBJ1-1
clone_size: -
d_call: -
v_call: TRBV7-9
cdr3_aa: CASSSWTNTEAFF
cdr3_nt: TGTGCCAGCAGCTCGTGGACCAACACTGAAGCTTTCTTT

j_call: TRBJ1-1
clone_size: many
d_call: -
v_call: TRBV11-3
cdr3_aa: CASRSREGTEAFF
cdr3_nt: TGTGCCAGCAGATCGAGGGAGGGCACTGAAGCTTTCTTT

j_call: TRBJ1-1
clone_size: many
d_call: -
v_call: TRBV11-2
cdr3_aa: CASSLGLTGTEAFF
cdr3_nt: TGTGCCAGCAGCTTAGGTCTCACGGGGACTGAAGCTTTCTTT

j_call: TRBJ2-1
clone_size: many
d_call: -
v_call: TRBV7-2
cdr3_aa: CASSSSGGYNEQFF
cdr3_nt: TGTGCCAGCAGCTCCTCGGGTGGGTACAATGAGCAGTTCTTC

j_call: TRBJ2-7
clone_size: few
d_call: TRBD1
v_call: TRBV5-1
cdr3_aa: CASSQTGGNSYEQYF
cdr3_nt: TGCGCCAGCAGCCAAACAGGGGGCAACTCCTACGAGCAGTACTTC